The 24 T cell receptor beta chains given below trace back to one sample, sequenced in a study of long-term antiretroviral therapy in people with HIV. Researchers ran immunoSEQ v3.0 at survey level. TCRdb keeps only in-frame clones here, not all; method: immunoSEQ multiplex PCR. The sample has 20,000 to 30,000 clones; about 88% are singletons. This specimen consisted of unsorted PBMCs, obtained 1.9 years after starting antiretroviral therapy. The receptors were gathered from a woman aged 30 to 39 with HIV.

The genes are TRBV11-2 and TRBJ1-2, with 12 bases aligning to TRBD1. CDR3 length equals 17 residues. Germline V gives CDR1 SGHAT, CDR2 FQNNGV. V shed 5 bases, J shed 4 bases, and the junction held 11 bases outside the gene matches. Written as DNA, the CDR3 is TGTGCCAGCAGCACAGAAGGGGGGGGACAGGGGGCCTATGGCTACACCTTC. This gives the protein CASSTEGGGQGAYGYTF.

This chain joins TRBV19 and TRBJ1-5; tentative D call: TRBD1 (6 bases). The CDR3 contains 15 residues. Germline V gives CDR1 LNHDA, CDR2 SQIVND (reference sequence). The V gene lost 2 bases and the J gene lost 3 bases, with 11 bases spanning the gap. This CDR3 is CASSILGDTNQPQHF. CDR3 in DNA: TGTGCCAGTAGTATATTGGGGGACACCAATCAGCCCCAGCATTTT.

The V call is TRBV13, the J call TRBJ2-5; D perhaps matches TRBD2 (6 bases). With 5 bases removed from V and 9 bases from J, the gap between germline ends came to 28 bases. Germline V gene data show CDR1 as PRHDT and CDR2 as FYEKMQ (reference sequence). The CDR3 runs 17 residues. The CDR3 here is CASSPPRSSGHPGSQYF. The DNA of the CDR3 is TGTGCCAGCAGCCCCCCTCGGAGTAGCGGCCATCCCGGGTCCCAGTACTTC.

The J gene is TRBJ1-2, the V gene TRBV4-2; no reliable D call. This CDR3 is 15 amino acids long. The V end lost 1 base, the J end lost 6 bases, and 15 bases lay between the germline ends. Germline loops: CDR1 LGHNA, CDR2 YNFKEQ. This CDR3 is CASSQGFTDKNGYTF. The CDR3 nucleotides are TGTGCCAGCAGCCAAGGTTTTACAGACAAGAATGGCTACACCTTC.

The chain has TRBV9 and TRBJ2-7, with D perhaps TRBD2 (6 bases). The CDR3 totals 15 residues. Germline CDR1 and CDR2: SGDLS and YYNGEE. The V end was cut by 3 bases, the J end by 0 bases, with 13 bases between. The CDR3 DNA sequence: TGTGCCAGCAGCGGGGGGACTGCTGGCTCCTACGAGCAGTACTTC. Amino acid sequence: CASSGGTAGSYEQYF.

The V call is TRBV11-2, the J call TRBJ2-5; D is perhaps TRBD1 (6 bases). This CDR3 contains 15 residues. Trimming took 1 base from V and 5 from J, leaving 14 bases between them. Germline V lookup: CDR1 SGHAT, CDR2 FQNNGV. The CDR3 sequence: CASSLGQGWAETQYF. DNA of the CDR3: TGTGCCAGCAGCTTAGGGCAGGGGTGGGCGGAGACCCAGTACTTC.

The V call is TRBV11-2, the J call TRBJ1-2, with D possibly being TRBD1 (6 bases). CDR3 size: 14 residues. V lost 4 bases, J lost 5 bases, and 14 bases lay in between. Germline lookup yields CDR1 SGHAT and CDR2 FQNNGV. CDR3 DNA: TGTGCCAGCAGCTCCCAAGGGGGGGGGTATGGCTACACCTTC. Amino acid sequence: CASSSQGGGYGYTF.

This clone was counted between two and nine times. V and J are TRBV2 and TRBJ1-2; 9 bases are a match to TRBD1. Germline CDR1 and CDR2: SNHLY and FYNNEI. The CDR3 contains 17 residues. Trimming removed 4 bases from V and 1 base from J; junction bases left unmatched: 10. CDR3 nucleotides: TGTGCCAGCAGTGGTTCAGTCGGGACAGGGTTTAACTATGGCTACACCTTC. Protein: CASSGSVGTGFNYGYTF.

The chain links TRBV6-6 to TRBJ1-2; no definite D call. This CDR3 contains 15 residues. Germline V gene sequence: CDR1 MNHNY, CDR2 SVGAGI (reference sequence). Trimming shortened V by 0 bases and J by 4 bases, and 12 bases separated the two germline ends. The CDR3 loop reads CASSYSFGGIYGYTF. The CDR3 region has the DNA TGTGCCAGCAGTTACTCTTTTGGCGGGATCTATGGCTACACCTTC.

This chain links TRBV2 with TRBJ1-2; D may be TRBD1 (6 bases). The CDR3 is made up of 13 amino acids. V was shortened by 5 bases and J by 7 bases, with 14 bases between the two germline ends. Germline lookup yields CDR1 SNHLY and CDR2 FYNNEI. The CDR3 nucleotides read TGTGCCAGCAGTCAACAGGGAGAGAGTGGCTACACCTTC. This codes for CASSQQGESGYTF.

DNA of the CDR3: TGCGCCAGCAGCTTGGAGGGTCGCTTCAGTGAGCAGTTCTTC. Amino acid sequence: CASSLEGRFSEQFF. The chain carries TRBV5-1 and TRBJ2-1; the D is unclear. V lost 0 bases and J lost 9, with 13 bases in between. This CDR3 has 14 amino acids. Germline CDR1 SGHRS, CDR2 YFSETQ.

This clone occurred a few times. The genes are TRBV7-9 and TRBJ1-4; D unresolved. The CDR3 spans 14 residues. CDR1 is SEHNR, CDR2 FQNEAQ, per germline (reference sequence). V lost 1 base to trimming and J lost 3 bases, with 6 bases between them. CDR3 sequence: CASSLVLPNEKLFF. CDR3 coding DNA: TGTGCCAGCAGCTTAGTTCTGCCTAATGAAAAACTGTTTTTT.

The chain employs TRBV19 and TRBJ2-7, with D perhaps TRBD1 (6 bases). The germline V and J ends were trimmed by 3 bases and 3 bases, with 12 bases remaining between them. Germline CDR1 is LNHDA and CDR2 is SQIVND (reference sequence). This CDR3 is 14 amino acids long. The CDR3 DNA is TGTGCCAGTAGTATGAGCAGGGGTGGCTACGAGCAGTACTTC. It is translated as CASSMSRGGYEQYF.

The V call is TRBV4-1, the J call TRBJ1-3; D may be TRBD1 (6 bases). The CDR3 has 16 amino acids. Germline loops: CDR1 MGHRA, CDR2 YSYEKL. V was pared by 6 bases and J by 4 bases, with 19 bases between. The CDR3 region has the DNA TGCGCCAGCAGTCCGGCGGACAGTCGAAGAGGAAACACCATATATTTT. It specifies CASSPADSRRGNTIYF.

The CDR3, as DNA: TGTGCCAGCAGCTTAGCGGGGACGGGGACCACCGGGGAGCTGTTTTTT. Translated: CASSLAGTGTTGELFF. V gene TRBV7-8 combines with J gene TRBJ2-2, with D possibly being TRBD1 or TRBD2 (5 bases each). V dropped 0 bases and J dropped 4 bases, with 12 bases sitting between them. CDR1 is SGHVS, CDR2 FQNEAQ, per germline. The CDR3 sequence is 16 residues long.

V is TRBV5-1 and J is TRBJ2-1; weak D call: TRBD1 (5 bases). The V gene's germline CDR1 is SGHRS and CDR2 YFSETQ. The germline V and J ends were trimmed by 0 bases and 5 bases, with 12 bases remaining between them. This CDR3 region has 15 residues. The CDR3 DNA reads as TGCGCCAGCAGCTTGGGACAGACGTGGGACAATGAGCAGTTCTTC. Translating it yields CASSLGQTWDNEQFF.

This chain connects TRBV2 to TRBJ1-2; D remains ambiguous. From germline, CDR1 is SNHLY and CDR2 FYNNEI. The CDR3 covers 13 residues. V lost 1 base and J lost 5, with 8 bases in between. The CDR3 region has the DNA TGTGCCAGCAGTGAAGGAAGACAATATGGCTACACCTTC. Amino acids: CASSEGRQYGYTF.

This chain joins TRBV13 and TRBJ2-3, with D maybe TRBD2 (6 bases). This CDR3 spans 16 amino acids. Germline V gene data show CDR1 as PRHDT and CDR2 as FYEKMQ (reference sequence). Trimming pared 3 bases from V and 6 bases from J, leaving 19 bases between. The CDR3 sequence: CASSFYGLPGGDTQYF. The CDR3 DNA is TGTGCCAGCAGCTTTTACGGACTTCCAGGAGGGGATACGCAGTATTTT. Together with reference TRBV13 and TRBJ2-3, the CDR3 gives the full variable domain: AAGVIQSPRHLIKEKRETATLKCYPIPRHDTVYWYQQGPGQDPQFLISFYEKMQSDKGSIPDRFSAQQFSDYHSELNMSSLELGDSALYFCASSFYGLPGGDTQYFGPGTRLTVL.

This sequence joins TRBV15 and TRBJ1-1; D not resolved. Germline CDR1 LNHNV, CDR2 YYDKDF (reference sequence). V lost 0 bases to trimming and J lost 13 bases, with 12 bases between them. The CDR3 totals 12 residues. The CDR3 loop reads CATSRDWKISFF. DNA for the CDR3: TGTGCCACCAGCAGAGATTGGAAGATTAGTTTCTTT. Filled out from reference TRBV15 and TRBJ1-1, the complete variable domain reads DAMVIQNPRYQVTQFGKPVTLSCSQTLNHNVMYWYQQKSSQAPKLLFHYYDKDFNNEADTPDNFQSRRPNTSFCFLDIRSPGLGDTAMYLCATSRDWKISFFGQGTRLTVV.

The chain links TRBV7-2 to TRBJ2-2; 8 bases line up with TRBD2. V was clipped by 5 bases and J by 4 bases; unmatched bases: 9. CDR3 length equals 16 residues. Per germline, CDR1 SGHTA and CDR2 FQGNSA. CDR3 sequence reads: CASSTRGGPITGELFF. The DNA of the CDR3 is TGTGCCAGCAGCACCCGCGGGGGGCCAATCACCGGGGAGCTGTTTTTT.

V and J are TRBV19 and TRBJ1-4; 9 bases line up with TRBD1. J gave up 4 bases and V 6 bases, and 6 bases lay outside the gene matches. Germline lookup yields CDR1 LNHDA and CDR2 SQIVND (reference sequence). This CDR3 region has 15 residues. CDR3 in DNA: TGTGCCAGTAGCACTACAGGGGGCGGTAATGAAAAACTGTTTTTT. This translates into CASSTTGGGNEKLFF.

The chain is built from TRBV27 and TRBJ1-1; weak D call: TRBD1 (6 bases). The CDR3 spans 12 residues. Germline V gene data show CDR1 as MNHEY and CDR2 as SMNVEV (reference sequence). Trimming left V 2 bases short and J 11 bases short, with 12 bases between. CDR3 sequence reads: CASSLQGREAFF. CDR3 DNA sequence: TGTGCCAGCAGTTTACAGGGGAGGGAGGCTTTCTTT.

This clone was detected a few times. In DNA, the CDR3 is TGCAGCGTTGAGGTGGAGGGATCCGCTTATGGCTACACCTTC. Its protein product is CSVEVEGSAYGYTF. The chain is built from TRBV29-1 and TRBJ1-2; the D is unclear. CDR3 length equals 14 residues. V was clipped by 3 bases and J by 5 bases, with 16 bases between them. The germline gives CDR1 SQVTM, CDR2 ANQGSEA.

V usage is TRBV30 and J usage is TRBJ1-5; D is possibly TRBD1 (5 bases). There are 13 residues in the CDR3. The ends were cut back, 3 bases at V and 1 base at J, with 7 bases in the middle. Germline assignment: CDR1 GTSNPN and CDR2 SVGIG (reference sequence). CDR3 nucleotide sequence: TGTGCCTGGAGAGGACAAAGCAATCAGCCCCAGCATTTT. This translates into CAWRGQSNQPQHF.